This TCR beta chain was recovered during a study of Siglec-9 on CD8 T cells in melanoma (dated by TCRdb to between 2019 and 2020). In terms of the full investigation: In this study, researchers looked at how Siglec-9 is expressed on CD8+ T cells and what Siglec-9 does to regulate T cells within the melanoma tumor microenvironment.

Regarding this clone: The antigen it recognizes is unknown. No much larger clonotype is one base removed from it; base qualities were not supplied.

On the study overall, not on this receptor specifically: Siglec-9 was reported to mark and regulate an effector memory CD8+ T-cell subset that appeared to accumulate within melanoma tumors.

The CDR3 holds 14 amino acids from the cysteine to the phenylalanine. Kept here is only the CDR3 DNA, which spans 42 bases and is read in frame from base 1. For CDR1 and CDR2, the germline V gene lists MNHEY and SVGAGI. Between the V and J ends, shortened by 2 bases and 3 bases respectively, the junction contains 10 bases. Libraries were prepared through the immunoSEQ multiplex PCR assay. In its TCRdb copy, this immuneACCESS table keeps in-frame sequences only and misses some clones. Where compared with another copy, unresolved V genes explain less than half of these, and the others have no known cause. The sample data list 29,000 or so clones, and approximately 80% of these were observed just once. The top ten constitute 5.8% of the sample.

The sequence came from a human donor in good health. The sequenced sample consisted of Siglec-9- CD8+ T cells sorted from blood. The cell subset or site tag for this specimen amounts to: CD8 T cells lacking Siglec-9. The chain joins TRBV6-5 to TRBJ1-1, with no D gene named confidently. This receptor carries the CDR3 CASSYESSYTEAFF. The DNA sequence reads TGTGCCAGCAGTTACGAGAGCAGTTACACTGAAGCTTTCTTT.